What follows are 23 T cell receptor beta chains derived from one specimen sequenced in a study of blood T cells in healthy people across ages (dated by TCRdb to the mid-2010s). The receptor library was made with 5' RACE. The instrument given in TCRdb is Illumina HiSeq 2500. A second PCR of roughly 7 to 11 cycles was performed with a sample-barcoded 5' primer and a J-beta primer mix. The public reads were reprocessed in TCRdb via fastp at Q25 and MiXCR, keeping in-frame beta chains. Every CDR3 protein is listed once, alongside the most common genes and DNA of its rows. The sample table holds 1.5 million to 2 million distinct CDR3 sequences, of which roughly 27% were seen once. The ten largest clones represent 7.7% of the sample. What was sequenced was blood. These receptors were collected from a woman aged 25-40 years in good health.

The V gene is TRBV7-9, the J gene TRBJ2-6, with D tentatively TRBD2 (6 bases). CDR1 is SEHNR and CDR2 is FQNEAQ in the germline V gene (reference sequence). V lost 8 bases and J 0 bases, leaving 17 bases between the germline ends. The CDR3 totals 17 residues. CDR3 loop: CASLLPTGSSGANVLTF. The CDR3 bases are TGTGCCAGCCTCTTACCCACCGGGAGCTCTGGGGCCAACGTCCTGACTTTC.

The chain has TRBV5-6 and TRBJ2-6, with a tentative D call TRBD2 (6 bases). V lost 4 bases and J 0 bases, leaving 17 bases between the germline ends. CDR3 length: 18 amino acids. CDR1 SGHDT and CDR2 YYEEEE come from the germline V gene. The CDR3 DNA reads TGTGCCAGCAGCCGACTAGGAGGGCCCAACTCTGGGGCCAACGTCCTGACTTTC. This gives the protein CASSRLGGPNSGANVLTF.

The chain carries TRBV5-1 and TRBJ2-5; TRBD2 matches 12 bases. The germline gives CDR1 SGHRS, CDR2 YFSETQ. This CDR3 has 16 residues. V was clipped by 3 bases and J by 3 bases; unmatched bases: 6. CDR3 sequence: CASSSLGLAGKETQYF. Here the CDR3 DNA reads TGCGCCAGCAGCTCCCTAGGACTAGCGGGAAAAGAGACCCAGTACTTC.

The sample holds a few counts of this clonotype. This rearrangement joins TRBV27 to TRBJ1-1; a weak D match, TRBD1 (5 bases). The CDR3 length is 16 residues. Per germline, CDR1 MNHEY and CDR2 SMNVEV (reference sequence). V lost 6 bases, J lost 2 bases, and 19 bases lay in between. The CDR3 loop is CASRTVGTATNTEAFF. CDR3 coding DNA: TGTGCCAGCAGGACAGTCGGGACGGCTACAAACACTGAAGCTTTCTTT.

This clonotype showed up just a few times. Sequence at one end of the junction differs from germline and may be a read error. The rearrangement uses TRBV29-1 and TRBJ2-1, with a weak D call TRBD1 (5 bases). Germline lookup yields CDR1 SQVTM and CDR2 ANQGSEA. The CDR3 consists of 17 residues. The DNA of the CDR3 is TGCAGCATTGAAGATAGGCCCCGCAGGGCAATGTCCAATGAGCAGTTCTTC. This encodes CSIEDRPRRAMSNEQFF.

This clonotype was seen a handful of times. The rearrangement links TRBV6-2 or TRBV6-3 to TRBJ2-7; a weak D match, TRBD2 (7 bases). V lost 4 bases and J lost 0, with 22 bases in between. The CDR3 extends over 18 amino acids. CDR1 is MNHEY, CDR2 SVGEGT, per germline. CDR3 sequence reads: CASSSFSKAGATSYEQYF. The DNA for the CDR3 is TGTGCCAGCAGTTCCTTCTCGAAGGCGGGGGCCACCTCCTACGAGCAGTACTTC.

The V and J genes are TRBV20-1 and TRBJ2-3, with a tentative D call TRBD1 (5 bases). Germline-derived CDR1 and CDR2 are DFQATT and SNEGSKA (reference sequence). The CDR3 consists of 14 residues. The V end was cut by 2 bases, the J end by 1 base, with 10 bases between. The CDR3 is CSARILTGTDTQYF. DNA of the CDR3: TGCAGTGCTAGAATTTTGACAGGCACAGATACGCAGTATTTT.

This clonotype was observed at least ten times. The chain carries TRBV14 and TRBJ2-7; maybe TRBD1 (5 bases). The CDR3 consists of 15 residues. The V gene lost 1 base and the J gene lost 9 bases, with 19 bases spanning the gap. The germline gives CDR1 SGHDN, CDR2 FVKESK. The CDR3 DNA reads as TGTGCCAGCAGCCAAGCCCTAGACAGCCCAAACGGGCAGTACTTC. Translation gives CASSQALDSPNGQYF.

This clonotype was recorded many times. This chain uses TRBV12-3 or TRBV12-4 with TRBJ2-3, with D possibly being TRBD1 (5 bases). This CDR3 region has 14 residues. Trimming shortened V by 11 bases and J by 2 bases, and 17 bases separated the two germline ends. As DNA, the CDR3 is TGTGCCGCCGCCGTGACAGAACACACAGATACGCAGTATTTT. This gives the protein CAAAVTEHTDTQYF.

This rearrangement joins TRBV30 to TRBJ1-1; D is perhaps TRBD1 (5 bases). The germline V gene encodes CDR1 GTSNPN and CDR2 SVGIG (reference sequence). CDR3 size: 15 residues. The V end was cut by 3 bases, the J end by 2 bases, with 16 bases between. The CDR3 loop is CAWRGRGKVNTEAFF. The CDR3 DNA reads TGTGCCTGGAGAGGCCGGGGGAAGGTCAACACTGAAGCTTTCTTT.

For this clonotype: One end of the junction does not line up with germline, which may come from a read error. This chain's CDR3 is CATSGDTYEKLFF. CDR3 nucleotides: TGTGCCACCAGCGGAGATACCTATGAAAAACTGTTTTTT. V is TRBV15 and J is TRBJ1-4; the D is unclear. CDR1 and CDR2 (germline): LNHNV, YYDKDF (reference sequence). The CDR3 length is 13 residues.

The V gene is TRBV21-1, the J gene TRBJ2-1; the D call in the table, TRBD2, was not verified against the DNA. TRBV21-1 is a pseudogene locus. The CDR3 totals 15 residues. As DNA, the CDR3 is TGTGCCCAAGCAAAGACGGGGACTCCGACCTACGAGCAGTTCTTC. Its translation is CAQAKTGTPTYEQFF.

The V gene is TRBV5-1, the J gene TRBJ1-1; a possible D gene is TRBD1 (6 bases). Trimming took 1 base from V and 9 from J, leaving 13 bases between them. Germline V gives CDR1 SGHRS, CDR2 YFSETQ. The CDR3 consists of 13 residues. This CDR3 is CASSLQGWGQAFF. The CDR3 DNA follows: TGCGCCAGCAGCTTGCAGGGCTGGGGGCAAGCTTTCTTT.

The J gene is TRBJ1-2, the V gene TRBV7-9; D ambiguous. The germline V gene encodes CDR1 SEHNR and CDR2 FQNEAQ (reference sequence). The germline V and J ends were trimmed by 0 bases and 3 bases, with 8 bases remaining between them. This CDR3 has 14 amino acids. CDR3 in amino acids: CASSLARIDYGYTF. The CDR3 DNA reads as TGTGCCAGCAGCTTAGCACGGATAGACTATGGCTACACCTTC.

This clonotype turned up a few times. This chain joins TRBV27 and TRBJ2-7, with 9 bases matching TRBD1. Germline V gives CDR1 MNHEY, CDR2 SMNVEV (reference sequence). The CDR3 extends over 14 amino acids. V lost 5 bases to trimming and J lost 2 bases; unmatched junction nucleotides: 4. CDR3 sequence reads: CASSRQGVAYEQYF. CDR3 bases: TGTGCCAGCAGTAGACAGGGGGTTGCCTACGAGCAGTACTTC.

The CDR3 sequence is CASGLSPGRVPPYEQYF. CDR3 bases: TGTGCTAGTGGTTTGTCCCCGGGCAGGGTGCCTCCTTACGAGCAGTACTTC. V and J are TRBV12-5 and TRBJ2-7; D is possibly TRBD1 (5 bases). The CDR3 runs to 17 residues. Germline V gene sequence: CDR1 LGHNT, CDR2 FRNRAP. V lost 2 bases, J lost 4 bases, and 21 bases lay in between.

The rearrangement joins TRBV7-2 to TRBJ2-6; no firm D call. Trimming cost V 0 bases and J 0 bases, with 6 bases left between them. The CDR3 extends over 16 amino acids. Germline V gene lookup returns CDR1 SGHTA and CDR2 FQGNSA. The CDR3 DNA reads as TGTGCCAGCAGCTTAGCAGTGGGCTCTGGGGCCAACGTCCTGACTTTC. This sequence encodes CASSLAVGSGANVLTF. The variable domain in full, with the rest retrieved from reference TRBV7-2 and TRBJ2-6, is GAGVSQSPSNKVTEKGKDVELRCDPISGHTALYWYRQSLGQGLEFLIYFQGNSAPDKSGLPSDRFSAERTGGSVSTLTIQRTQQEDSAVYLCASSLAVGSGANVLTFGAGSRLTVL.

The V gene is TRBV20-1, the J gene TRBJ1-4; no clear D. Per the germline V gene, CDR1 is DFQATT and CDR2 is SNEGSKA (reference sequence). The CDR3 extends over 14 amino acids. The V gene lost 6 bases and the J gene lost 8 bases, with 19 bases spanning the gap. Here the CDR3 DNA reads TGCAGTGCGCTTGAGTATGAACGTGGGGAAAAACTGTTTTTT. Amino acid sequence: CSALEYERGEKLFF.

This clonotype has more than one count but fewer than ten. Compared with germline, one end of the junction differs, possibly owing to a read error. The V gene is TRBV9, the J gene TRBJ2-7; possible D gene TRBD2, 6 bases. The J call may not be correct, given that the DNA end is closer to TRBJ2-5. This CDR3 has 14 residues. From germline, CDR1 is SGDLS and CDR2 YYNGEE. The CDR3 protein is CASNVALGGETQYF. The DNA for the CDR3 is TGTGCCAGCAACGTAGCTTTGGGGGGAGAGACCCAGTACTTC.

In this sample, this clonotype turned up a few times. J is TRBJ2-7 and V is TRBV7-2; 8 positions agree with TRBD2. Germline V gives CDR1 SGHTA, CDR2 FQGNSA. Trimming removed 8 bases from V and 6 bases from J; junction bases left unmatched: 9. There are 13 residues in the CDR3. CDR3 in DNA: TGTGCCAGCCGGGGGGGGGGCTCATCCGAGCAGTACTTC. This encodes CASRGGGSSEQYF. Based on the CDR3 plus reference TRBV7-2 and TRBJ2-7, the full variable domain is GAGVSQSPSNKVTEKGKDVELRCDPISGHTALYWYRQSLGQGLEFLIYFQGNSAPDKSGLPSDRFSAERTGGSVSTLTIQRTQQEDSAVYLCASRGGGSSEQYFGPGTRLTVT.

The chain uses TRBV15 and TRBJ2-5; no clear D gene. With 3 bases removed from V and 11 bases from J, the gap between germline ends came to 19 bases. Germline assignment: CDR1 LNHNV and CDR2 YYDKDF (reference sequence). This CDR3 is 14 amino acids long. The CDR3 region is CATSRGFSYNEQYF. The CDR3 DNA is TGTGCCACCAGCAGGGGGTTCTCCTACAATGAGCAGTACTTC. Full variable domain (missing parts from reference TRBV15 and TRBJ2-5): DAMVIQNPRYQVTQFGKPVTLSCSQTLNHNVMYWYQQKSSQAPKLLFHYYDKDFNNEADTPDNFQSRRPNTSFCFLDIRSPGLGDTAMYLCATSRGFSYNEQYFGPGTRLLVL.

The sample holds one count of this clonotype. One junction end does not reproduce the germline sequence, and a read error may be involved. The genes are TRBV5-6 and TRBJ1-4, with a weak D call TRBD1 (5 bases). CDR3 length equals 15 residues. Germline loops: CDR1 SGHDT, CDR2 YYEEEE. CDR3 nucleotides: TGTGCCGGCAGCTTGTGGGGCTTGAGGAATGAAAAACTGTTTTTT. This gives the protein CAGSLWGLRNEKLFF.

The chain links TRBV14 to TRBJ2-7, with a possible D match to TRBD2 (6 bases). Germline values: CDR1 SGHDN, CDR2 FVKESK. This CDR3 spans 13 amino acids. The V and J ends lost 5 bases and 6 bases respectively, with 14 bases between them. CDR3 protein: CASSVGGWGEQYF. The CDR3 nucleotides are TGTGCCAGCAGCGTCGGGGGATGGGGCGAGCAGTACTTC.